This is a list of T cell receptor beta chains from one sample in a study of T cells in Graves' hyperthyroidism and ophthalmopathy. A single record per CDR3 protein comes from TCRdb applying MiXCR to the multiplex PCR reads. This table has 490,000 or so distinct CDR3 sequences, 46% appearing once. The sample consisted of peripheral blood or thyroid tissue (not recorded which). The receptor source for this set is an adult woman with Graves' disease, either hyperthyroidism or ophthalmopathy (not recorded which). The CDR3 runs from the conserved cysteine through the conserved F or W. D genes are given only for firm matches. Size is stated for part of the rows, as once, few or many counts, or as a class when the clone is expanded.

j_call clone_size d_call v_call cdr3_nt cdr3_aa
TRBJ1-1 . . TRBV10-2 TGTGCCGCCACCCAAGACCTCCTTCCTGAAGCTTTCTTT CAATQDLLPEAFF
TRBJ1-5 many TRBD1 TRBV20-1 TGCAGTGCAAACCGGGACAGGGGTCAGCCCCAGCATTTT CSANRDRGQPQHF
TRBJ2-5 few . TRBV24-1 TGTGCCACCAGTGAGGGGGAGACTCGCCTTGAGACCCAGTACTTC CATSEGETRLETQYF
TRBJ2-7 . . TRBV7-6 TGTGCCAGCAGCTTAGCTTGGGTCTACGAGCAGTACTTC CASSLAWVYEQYF
TRBJ2-7 few TRBD2 TRBV20-1 TGCAGTGCTAGACCGGGACTAGCTTCCGAGCAGTACTTC CSARPGLASEQYF
TRBJ1-3 . . TRBV10-1 TGCGCCAGCAGTGCCGCAGGGTCTGGAAACACCATATATTTT CASSAAGSGNTIYF
TRBJ1-1 many TRBD1 TRBV7-3 TGTGCCAGCAGGGCGACAGGGGGCACTGAAGCTTTCTTT CASRATGGTEAFF
TRBJ1-6 . . TRBV25-1 TGTGCCAGCAGTGTTTTACAGCCTAATTCACCCCTCCACTTT CASSVLQPNSPLHF
TRBJ1-6 . . TRBV7-2 TGTGCCAGCAGCAGCCCCCAGGGGAGCCATAATTCACCCCTCCACTTT CASSSPQGSHNSPLHF
TRBJ2-2 . TRBD1 TRBV12-3/TRBV12-4 TGTGCCAGCAGTTTGGCCGGGACAGGGACCACCGGGGAGCTGTTTTTT CASSLAGTGTTGELFF
TRBJ2-7 few TRBD1 TRBV3-1 TGTGCCAGCAGCACCCAGGGGGTGCGCGAGCAGTACTTC CASSTQGVREQYF
TRBJ2-7 . . TRBV7-2 TGTGCCAGCAGCTTAGAGGGCGGATTTGGTACGATGGAGCAGTACTTC CASSLEGGFGTMEQYF
TRBJ1-2 few . TRBV30 TGTGCCTGGAGTGCCCGGTCTGGCTATGGCTACACCTTC CAWSARSGYGYTF
TRBJ2-7 . TRBD2 TRBV10-3 TGTGCCATCAGTGAGCCGGCTAGCGGGAGAGGCGAGCAGTACTTC CAISEPASGRGEQYF
TRBJ1-6 . . TRBV10-3 TGTGCCATCAGTGACGGTGGCAGGGGATCACCCCTCCACTTT CAISDGGRGSPLHF
TRBJ1-4 . TRBD1 TRBV7-6 TGTGCCAGCAGCTTAGGGACAGGTGGGAACACTGTTTTT CASSLGTGGNTVF
TRBJ1-4 many . TRBV9 TGTGCCAGCAGCCGGGAGGAGAGAGTCGGTGAAAAACTGTTTTTT CASSREERVGEKLFF
TRBJ2-7 many TRBD2 TRBV7-2 TGTGCCAGCAGCTTACAAGGGACTAGCATCTACGAGCAGTACTTC CASSLQGTSIYEQYF
TRBJ1-5 . . TRBV7-9 TGTGCCAGCAGCGGGACATCGGATCAGCCCCAGCATTTT CASSGTSDQPQHF
TRBJ1-3 few . TRBV4-2 TGTGCCAGCAGCAGACACGTATCTGGAAACACCATATATTTT CASSRHVSGNTIYF
TRBJ1-5 once TRBD1 TRBV6-5 TGTGCCAGCACTAGCGGGACAGGAGGAGCCTACGAGCATTTT CASTSGTGGAYEHF
TRBJ1-4 many . TRBV12-3/TRBV12-4 TGTGCCAGCAGTCCAGGGATGGGGAATGAAAAACTGTTTTTT CASSPGMGNEKLFF
TRBJ1-6 . . TRBV10-1 TGCGCCAGCAGTGAGTCGCAATCACCCCTCCACTTT CASSESQSPLHF
TRBJ1-1 . . TRBV5-6 TGTGCCAGCAGCTCTAATAACAATGAAGCTTTCTTT CASSSNNNEAFF
TRBJ2-7 few . TRBV6-5 TGTGCCGCCACCCCGGGGGCCGGGACCTCCTACGAGCAGTACTTC CAATPGAGTSYEQYF
TRBJ2-3 . TRBD2 TRBV25-1 TGTGCCAGCAGTGAATCTCAGCGGGAGACAGATACGCAGTATTTT CASSESQRETDTQYF
TRBJ2-3 . . TRBV7-9 TGTGCCAGCAGCTTGGGAGGACTCGATGATACGCAGTATTTT CASSLGGLDDTQYF
TRBJ1-1 many . TRBV7-2 TGTGCCAGCAGCAGGAACAGGAACACTGAAGCTTTCTTT CASSRNRNTEAFF
TRBJ1-1 . . TRBV12-3/TRBV12-4 TGTGCCAGCACCTTAGACAGATACACTGAAGCTTTCTTT CASTLDRYTEAFF
TRBJ2-2 many TRBD1 TRBV2 TGTGCCAGCATGGGACAGGGGAACACCGGGGAGCTGTTTTTT CASMGQGNTGELFF
TRBJ1-2 . . TRBV12-3/TRBV12-4 TGTGCCAGCAGCTGGACCTCTAACTATGGCTACACCTTC CASSWTSNYGYTF
TRBJ1-5 . . TRBV20-1 TGCAGTGCAAAGAGGACGGGCCCCAATCAGCCCCAGCATTTT CSAKRTGPNQPQHF
TRBJ1-2 . . TRBV19 TGTGCCAGTAGTATGGCGGGGGACGATGGCTACACCTTC CASSMAGDDGYTF
TRBJ1-1 . . TRBV29-1 TGCAGCCAACCAGGGTTTGGGAACACTGAAGCTTTCTTT CSQPGFGNTEAFF
TRBJ1-1 many . TRBV12-3/TRBV12-4 TGTGCCAGCAGGGACAATTTCGACACTGAAGCTTTCTTT CASRDNFDTEAFF
TRBJ1-3 . . TRBV5-1 TGCGCCAGCAGCGTCGGGACCTCTGGAAACACCATATATTTT CASSVGTSGNTIYF
TRBJ1-3 . . TRBV29-1 TGCAGCGTTGGGCGGGGGACAAGCTCTGGAAACACCATATATTTT CSVGRGTSSGNTIYF
TRBJ1-2 many . TRBV19 TGTGCCAGTGGAGGGAGGGGTCGCTATGGCTACACCTTC CASGGRGRYGYTF
TRBJ2-7 . TRBD2 TRBV14 TGTGCCAGCAGCCAACTAGCGGGATTAAACGAGCAGTACTTC CASSQLAGLNEQYF
TRBJ2-7 few TRBD2 TRBV29-1 TGCAGCCTTTTAGCGGGAGTGGGTTCCTACGAGCAGTACTTC CSLLAGVGSYEQYF
TRBJ1-1 many TRBD1 TRBV3-1 TGTGCCAGCAGCCTTACAGGGGTAGGGGCTGAAGCTTTCTTT CASSLTGVGAEAFF
TRBJ1-5 . . TRBV6-1 TGTGCCAGCCGTCAAGCGGGGCCAAGAAGCAATCAGCCCCAGCATTTT CASRQAGPRSNQPQHF
TRBJ2-5 . . TRBV29-1 TGCAGCGTTGAGCAGGGCCAAGAGACCCAGTACTTC CSVEQGQETQYF